Listed here is a single T cell receptor (beta chain). Its recognized antigen is unknown. No much larger clone is present one base from it, and per-base qualities are unavailable. Samples from volunteer blood donors who had recovered from COVID-19 were contributed by a second Seattle source. Each collaborating institution followed its own protocols to collect whole blood in K2EDTA tubes. For TCRbeta analysis, collaborators shipped samples in one of three forms: frozen whole blood, isolated PBMCs, or DNA extracted from either of those sample types. The data belong to a study of blood T cell repertoires in COVID-19 (dated by TCRdb to the early 2020s). Regarding the research as a whole: Samples from collaborators originated in the United States, Italy and Spain and spanned both the acute and convalescent phases of COVID-19. HLA class I and class II types, where available, came from metadata supplied by the sample provider rather than from assay-based typing. Samples came from the ongoing ImmuneRACE study (first 160 participants) plus 1,254 subjects from 6 global collaborators. A de-identified subject ID, COVID-19 status, age in years and sex were almost always included in the sample metadata. The dataset comprised deeply sampled blood TCRbeta repertoires from subjects exposed to, actively infected with, or recovered from COVID-19. The repertoires were released in a freely available public database meant as a resource for research on the immune response to SARS-CoV-2. The prospective study material was composed of cDNA or gDNA derived from T cells, B-cell-depleted T cells, or PBMCs. Study-wide findings and limitations: The quantity of clinical and demographic metadata differed by source and by participant and was supplied without curation.

TCRbeta CDR3 regions were amplified from genomic DNA using the immunoSEQ Assay, a bias-controlled multiplex PCR. The original methods were these. Within the assay, amplification of reference gene primers was used to estimate how many nucleated cells each sample contained. Sequence reads were collapsed and filtered to measure the absolute abundance of every unique TCRbeta CDR3 rearrangement. For each sample, productive Simpson clonality was calculated as the square root of Simpson's diversity index over productive rearrangements. Held by TCRdb, this immuneACCESS table contains in-frame sequences only and omits some clones. Under half of the omission traces to an unresolved V gene where checked; the cause of the rest is unknown. V and J calls and clone size come straight from that table; D and trimming were deduced from the DNA. A total of around 240,000 clones appear in this sample, more than 65% of them only once. 1.4% of the sample is held by the ten biggest clonotypes.

V is pared back by 5 bases and J by 4 bases, with 15 bases lying between the germline termini. CDR1 and CDR2, per the germline V gene, are SGHVS and FNYEAQ. The CDR3 holds 15 amino acids from the cysteine to the phenylalanine. The CDR3 DNA has 45 bases and is translated from base 1. Sequencing was carried out using peripheral blood. The V gene is TRBV7-6 and the J gene is TRBJ2-1; TRBD2 could be the D gene, as 7 bases match. This sequence was found in a woman in her thirties or forties who had recovered from COVID-19. For the CDR3, the sequence is CASSLVGGPYNEQFF. The DNA sequence follows: TGTGCCAGCAGCCTAGTGGGGGGGCCTTACAATGAGCAGTTCTTC.